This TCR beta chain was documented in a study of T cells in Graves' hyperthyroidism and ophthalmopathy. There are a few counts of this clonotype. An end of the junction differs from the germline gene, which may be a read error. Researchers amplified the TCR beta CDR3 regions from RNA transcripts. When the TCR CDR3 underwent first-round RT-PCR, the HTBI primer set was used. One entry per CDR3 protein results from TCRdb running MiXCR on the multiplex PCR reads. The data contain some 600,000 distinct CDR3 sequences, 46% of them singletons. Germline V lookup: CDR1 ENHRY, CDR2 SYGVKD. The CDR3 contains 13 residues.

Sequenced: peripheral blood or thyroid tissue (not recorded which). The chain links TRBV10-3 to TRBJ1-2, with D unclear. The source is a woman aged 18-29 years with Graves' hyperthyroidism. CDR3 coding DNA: TGTGCCAGCAGTGCTCTGCAGGACTATGGCTACACCTTC. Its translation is CASSALQDYGYTF.